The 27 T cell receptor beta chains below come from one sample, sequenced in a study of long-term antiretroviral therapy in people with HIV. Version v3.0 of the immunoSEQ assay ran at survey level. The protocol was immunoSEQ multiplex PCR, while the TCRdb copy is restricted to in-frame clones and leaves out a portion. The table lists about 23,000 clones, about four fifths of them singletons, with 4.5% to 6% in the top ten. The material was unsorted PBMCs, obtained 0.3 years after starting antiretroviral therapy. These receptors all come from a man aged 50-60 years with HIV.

Written as DNA, the CDR3 is TGTGCCAGCAGCACTGTAGGACAGGGCTCCTCCCGGGAGCAGTTCTTC. Translated, it gives CASSTVGQGSSREQFF. The chain links TRBV28 to TRBJ2-1, with 8 positions matching TRBD1. The CDR3 is 16 residues long. V dropped 6 bases and J dropped 10; count of bases not matched to a gene: 17. Germline CDR1 and CDR2: MDHEN and SYDVKM.

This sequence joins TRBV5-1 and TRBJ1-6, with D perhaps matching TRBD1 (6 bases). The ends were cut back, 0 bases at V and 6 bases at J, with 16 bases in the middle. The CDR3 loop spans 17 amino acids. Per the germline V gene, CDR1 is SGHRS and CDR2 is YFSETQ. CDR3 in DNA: TGCGCCAGCAGCTTGGCTAGGGGGGGACAACTTAATTCACCCCTCCACTTT. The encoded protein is CASSLARGGQLNSPLHF.

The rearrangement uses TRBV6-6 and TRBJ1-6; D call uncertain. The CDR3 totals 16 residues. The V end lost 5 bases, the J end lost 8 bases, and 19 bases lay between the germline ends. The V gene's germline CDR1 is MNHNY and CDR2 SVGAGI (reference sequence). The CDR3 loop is CASSNPQVNGDSPLHF. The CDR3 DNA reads TGTGCCAGCAGTAACCCTCAGGTGAATGGTGATTCACCCCTCCACTTT.

DNA of the CDR3: TGTGCCAGCAGTTTCCTAACGACAGGGACCGGGGAGCTGTTTTTT. This sequence encodes CASSFLTTGTGELFF. The chain couples TRBV28 to TRBJ2-2, with 7 bases aligning to TRBD1. The germline gives CDR1 MDHEN, CDR2 SYDVKM. This CDR3 contains 15 residues. J was trimmed by 5 bases and V by 3 bases; bases with no gene match: 6.

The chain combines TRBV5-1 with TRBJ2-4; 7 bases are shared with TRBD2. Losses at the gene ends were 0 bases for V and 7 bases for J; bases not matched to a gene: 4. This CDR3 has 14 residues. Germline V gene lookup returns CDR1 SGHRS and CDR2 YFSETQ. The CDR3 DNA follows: TGCGCCAGCAGCTTGGGGCTAGCGGCCAACATTCAGTACTTC. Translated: CASSLGLAANIQYF.

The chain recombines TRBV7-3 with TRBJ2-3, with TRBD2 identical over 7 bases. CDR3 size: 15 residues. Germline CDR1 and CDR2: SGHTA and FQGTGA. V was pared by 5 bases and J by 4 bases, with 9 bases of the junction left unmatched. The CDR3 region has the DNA TGTGCCAGCAGCGGAATGACGGGGGGACCAGATACGCAGTATTTT. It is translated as CASSGMTGGPDTQYF.

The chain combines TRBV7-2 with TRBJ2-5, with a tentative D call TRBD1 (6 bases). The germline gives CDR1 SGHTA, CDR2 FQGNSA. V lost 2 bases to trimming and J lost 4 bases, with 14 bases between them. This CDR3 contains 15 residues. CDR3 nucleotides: TGTGCCAGCAGCTTAAAGACAGGACTCGGAGAGACCCAGTACTTC. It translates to CASSLKTGLGETQYF.

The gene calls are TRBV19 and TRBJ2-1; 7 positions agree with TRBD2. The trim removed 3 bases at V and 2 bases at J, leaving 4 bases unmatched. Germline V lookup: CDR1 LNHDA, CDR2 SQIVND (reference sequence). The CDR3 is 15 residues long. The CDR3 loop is CASSISAGPYNEQFF. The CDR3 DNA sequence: TGTGCCAGTAGTATCTCAGCGGGACCCTACAATGAGCAGTTCTTC.

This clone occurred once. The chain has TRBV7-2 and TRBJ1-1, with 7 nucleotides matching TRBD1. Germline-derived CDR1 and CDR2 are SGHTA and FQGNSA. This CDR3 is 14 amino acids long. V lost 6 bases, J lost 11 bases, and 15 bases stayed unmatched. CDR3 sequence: CASSSPTGTRRAFF. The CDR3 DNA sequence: TGTGCCAGCAGTTCACCGACAGGGACAAGACGGGCTTTCTTT.

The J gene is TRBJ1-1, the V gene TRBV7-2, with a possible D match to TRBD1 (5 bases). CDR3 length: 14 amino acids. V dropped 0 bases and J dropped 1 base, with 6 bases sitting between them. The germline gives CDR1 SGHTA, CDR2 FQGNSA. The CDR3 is CASSLAGPNTEAFF. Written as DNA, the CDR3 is TGTGCCAGCAGCTTAGCGGGGCCGAACACTGAAGCTTTCTTT.

In DNA, the CDR3 is TGTGCCAGCGAGGGGGCGGATGTGATCACAGATACGCAGTATTTT. It encodes CASEGADVITDTQYF. The V and J genes are TRBV28 and TRBJ2-3; TRBD1 matches 7 bases. The CDR3 covers 15 residues. J was trimmed by 2 bases and V by 8 bases; bases with no gene match: 10. In germline, CDR1 is MDHEN, CDR2 SYDVKM.

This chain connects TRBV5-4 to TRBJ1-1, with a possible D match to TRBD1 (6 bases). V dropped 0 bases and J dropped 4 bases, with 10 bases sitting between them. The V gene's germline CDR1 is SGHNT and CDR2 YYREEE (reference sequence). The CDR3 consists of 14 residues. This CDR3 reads CASSLVQGGTEAFF. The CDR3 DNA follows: TGTGCCAGCAGCTTGGTACAGGGAGGCACTGAAGCTTTCTTT.

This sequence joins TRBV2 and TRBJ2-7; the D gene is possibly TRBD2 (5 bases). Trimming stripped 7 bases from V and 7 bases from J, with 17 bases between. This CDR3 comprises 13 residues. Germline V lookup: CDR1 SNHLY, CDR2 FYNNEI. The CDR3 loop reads CASKIEQTTEQYF. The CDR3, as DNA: TGTGCCAGCAAAATCGAACAGACTACGGAGCAGTACTTC.

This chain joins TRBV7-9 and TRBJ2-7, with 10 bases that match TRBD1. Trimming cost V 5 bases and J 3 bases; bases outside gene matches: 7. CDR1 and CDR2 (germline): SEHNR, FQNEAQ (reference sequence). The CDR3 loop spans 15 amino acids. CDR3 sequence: CASSARRDRGYEQYF. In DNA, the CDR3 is TGTGCCAGCAGCGCACGCCGGGACAGGGGCTACGAGCAGTACTTC. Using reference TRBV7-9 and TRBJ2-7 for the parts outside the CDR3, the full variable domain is DTGVSQNPRHKITKRGQNVTFRCDPISEHNRLYWYRQTLGQGPEFLTYFQNEAQLEKSRLLSDRFSAERPKGSFSTLEIQRTEQGDSAMYLCASSARRDRGYEQYFGPGTRLTVT.

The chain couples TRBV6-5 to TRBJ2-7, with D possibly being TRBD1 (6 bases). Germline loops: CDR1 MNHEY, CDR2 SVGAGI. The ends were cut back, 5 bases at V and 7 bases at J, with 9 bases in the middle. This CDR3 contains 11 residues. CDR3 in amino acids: CASSNQGEQYF. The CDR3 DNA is TGTGCCAGCAGTAATCAGGGGGAGCAGTACTTC.

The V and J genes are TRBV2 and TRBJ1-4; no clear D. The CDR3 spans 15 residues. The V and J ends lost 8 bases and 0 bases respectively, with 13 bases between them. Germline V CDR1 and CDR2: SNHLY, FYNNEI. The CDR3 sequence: CASLHTAATNEKLFF. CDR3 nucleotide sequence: TGTGCCAGCCTACACACGGCTGCAACTAATGAAAAACTGTTTTTT.

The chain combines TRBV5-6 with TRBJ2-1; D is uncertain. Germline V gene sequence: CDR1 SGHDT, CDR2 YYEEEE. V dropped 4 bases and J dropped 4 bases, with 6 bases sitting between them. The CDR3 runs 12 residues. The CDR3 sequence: CASSVPYNEQFF. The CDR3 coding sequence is TGTGCCAGCAGCGTACCGTACAATGAGCAGTTCTTC.

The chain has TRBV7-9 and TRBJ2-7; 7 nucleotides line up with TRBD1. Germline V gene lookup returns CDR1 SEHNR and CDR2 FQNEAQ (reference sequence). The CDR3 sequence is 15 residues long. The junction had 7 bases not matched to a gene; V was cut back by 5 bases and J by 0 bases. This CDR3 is CASSQGQSSSYEQYF. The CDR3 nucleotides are TGTGCCAGCAGCCAGGGACAGTCGAGCTCCTACGAGCAGTACTTC.

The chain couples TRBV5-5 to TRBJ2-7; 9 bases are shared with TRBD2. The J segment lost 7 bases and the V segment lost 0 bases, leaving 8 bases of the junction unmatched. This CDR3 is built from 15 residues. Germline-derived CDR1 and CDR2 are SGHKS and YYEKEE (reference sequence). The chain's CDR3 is CASSLAVAGAEEQYF. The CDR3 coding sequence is TGTGCCAGCAGCTTGGCCGTAGCGGGAGCTGAAGAGCAGTACTTC.

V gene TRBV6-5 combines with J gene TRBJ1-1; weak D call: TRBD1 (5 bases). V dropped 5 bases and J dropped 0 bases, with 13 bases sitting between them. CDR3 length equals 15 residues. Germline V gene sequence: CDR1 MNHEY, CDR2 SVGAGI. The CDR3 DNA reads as TGTGCCAGCAGTCGACGCAGACAGATGAACACTGAAGCTTTCTTT. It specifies CASSRRRQMNTEAFF.

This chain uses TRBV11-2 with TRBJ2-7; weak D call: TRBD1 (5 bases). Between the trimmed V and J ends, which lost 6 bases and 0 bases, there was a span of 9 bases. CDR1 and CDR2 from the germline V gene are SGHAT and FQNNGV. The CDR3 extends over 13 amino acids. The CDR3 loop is CASRSRVSYEQYF. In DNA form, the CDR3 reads TGTGCCAGCAGGAGCAGGGTCTCCTACGAGCAGTACTTC.

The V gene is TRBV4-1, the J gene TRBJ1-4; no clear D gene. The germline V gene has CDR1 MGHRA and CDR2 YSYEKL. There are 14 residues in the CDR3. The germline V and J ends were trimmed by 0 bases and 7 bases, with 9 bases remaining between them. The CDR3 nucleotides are TGCGCCAGCAGCCAAGACATTGGGGTTGAAAAACTGTTTTTT. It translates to CASSQDIGVEKLFF.

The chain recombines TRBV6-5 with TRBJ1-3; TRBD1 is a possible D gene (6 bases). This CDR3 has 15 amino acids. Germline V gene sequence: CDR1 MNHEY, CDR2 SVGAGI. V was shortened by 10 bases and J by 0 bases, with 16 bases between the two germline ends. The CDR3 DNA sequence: TGTGCCACCCACCAGACAGGTCCCTCTGGAAACACCATATATTTT. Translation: CATHQTGPSGNTIYF.

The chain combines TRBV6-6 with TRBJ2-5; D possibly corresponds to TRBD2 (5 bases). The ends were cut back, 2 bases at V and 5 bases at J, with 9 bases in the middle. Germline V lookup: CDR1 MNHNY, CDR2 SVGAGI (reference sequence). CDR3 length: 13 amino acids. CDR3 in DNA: TGTGCCAGCAGTTACGGACTCCGGGAGACCCAGTACTTC. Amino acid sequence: CASSYGLRETQYF.

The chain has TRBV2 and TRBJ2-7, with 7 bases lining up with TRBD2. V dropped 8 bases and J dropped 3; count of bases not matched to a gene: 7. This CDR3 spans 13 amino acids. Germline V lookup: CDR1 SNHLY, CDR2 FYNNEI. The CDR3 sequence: CASGPGLGYEQYF. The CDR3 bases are TGTGCCAGCGGGCCTGGACTAGGCTACGAGCAGTACTTC. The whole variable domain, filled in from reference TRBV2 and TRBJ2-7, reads EPEVTQTPSHQVTQMGQEVILRCVPISNHLYFYWYRQILGQKVEFLVSFYNNEISEKSEIFDDQFSVERPDGSNFTLKIRSTKLEDSAMYFCASGPGLGYEQYFGPGTRLTVT.

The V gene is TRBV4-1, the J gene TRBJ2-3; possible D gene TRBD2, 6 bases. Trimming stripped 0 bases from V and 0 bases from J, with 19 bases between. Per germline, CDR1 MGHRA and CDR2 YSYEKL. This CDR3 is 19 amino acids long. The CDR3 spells CASSQELSGAWTSTDTQYF. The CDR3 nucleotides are TGCGCCAGCAGCCAAGAGCTTAGCGGAGCATGGACTAGCACAGATACGCAGTATTTT.

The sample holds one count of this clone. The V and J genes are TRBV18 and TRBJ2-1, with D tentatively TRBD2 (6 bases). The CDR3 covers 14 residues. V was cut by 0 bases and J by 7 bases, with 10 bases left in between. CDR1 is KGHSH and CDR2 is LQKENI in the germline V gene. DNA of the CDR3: TGTGCCAGCTCACCACCGTCCCGGGGGAATGAGCAGTTCTTC. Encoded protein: CASSPPSRGNEQFF.